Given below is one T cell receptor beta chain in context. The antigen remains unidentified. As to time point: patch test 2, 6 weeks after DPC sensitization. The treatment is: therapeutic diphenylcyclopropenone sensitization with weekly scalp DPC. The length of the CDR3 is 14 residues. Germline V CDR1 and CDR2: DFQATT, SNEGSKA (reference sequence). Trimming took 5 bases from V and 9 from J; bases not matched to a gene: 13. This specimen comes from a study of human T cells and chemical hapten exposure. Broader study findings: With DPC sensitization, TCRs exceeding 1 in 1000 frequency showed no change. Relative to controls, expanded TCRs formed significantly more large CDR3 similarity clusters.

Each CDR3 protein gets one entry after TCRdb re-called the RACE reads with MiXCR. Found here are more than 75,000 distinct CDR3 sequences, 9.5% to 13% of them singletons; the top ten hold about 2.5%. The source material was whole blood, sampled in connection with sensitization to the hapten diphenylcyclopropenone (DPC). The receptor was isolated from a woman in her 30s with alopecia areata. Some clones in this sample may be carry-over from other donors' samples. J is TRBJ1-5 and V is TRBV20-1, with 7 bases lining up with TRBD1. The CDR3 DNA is TGCAGTGCTGGTCGGGACAGCGGTTTAAGGCCCCAGCATTTT. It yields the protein CSAGRDSGLRPQHF.